These 19 T cell receptor beta chains were all obtained from the same sample, sequenced in a study of early T cells in non-severe SARS-CoV-2 infection. TCRdb independently ran MiXCR on the 5' RACE reads; one entry per CDR3 protein. Of around 30,000 distinct CDR3 sequences listed, 5.5% to 6% are singletons. Sequencing input: whole blood. These receptors came from an adult who was a healthcare worker with PCR-confirmed SARS-CoV-2 infection or an uninfected control (not recorded which).

The V gene is TRBV30, the J gene TRBJ1-1; D remains ambiguous. The V gene lost 8 bases and the J gene lost 0 bases, with 13 bases spanning the gap. Per the germline V gene, CDR1 is GTSNPN and CDR2 is SVGIG (reference sequence). The CDR3 runs to 13 residues. The CDR3 loop reads CARSRGMNTEAFF. Written as DNA, the CDR3 is TGTGCCCGATCGCGGGGTATGAACACTGAAGCTTTCTTT.

This clonotype appeared many times. The rearrangement uses TRBV7-9 and TRBJ2-3; 7 positions agree with TRBD1. The CDR3 is 16 residues long. V gave up 5 bases and J gave up 0 bases; unmatched junction bases: 8. The germline V gene encodes CDR1 SEHNR and CDR2 FQNEAQ (reference sequence). The CDR3 loop reads CASSITGTASTDTQYF. The CDR3 region has the DNA TGTGCCAGCAGCATCACCGGGACAGCTAGCACAGATACGCAGTATTTT.

The chain has TRBV29-1 and TRBJ1-1; D is unclear. The V gene's germline CDR1 is SQVTM and CDR2 ANQGSEA. Deletions cut 3 bases from V and 0 bases from J, with 8 bases between. The CDR3 is 13 amino acids. The CDR3, as DNA: TGCAGCGTTGAGGGCAGAATGAACACTGAAGCTTTCTTT. It yields the protein CSVEGRMNTEAFF.

Only a few counts were recorded for this clonotype. This chain joins TRBV10-1 and TRBJ1-1, with D maybe TRBD1 (5 bases). Trimming stripped 3 bases from V and 7 bases from J, with 12 bases between. CDR3 size: 13 residues. Germline CDR1 reads WNHNN; CDR2 reads SYGVQD (reference sequence). The CDR3 nucleotides are TGCGCCAGCAGTGAACTTGAGACAGATGAAGCTTTCTTT. Its protein product is CASSELETDEAFF.

There are many counts of this clonotype. The chain uses TRBV20-1 and TRBJ2-5; perhaps TRBD2 as D (6 bases). There are 14 residues in the CDR3. The V gene's germline CDR1 is DFQATT and CDR2 SNEGSKA (reference sequence). V dropped 0 bases and J dropped 4 bases, with 12 bases sitting between them. CDR3 amino acids: CSAREGTGLETQYF. In DNA form, the CDR3 reads TGCAGTGCTAGAGAGGGCACGGGACTAGAGACCCAGTACTTC.

The CDR3 loop is CASTWTFTPSTDTQYF. In DNA, the CDR3 is TGTGCCAGCACCTGGACTTTTACACCTAGCACAGATACGCAGTATTTT. V usage is TRBV12-3 or TRBV12-4 and J usage is TRBJ2-3; maybe TRBD2 (5 bases). This CDR3 is 16 amino acids long. Deletions cut 7 bases from V and 0 bases from J, with 17 bases between.

This clonotype was observed at least ten times. V and J are TRBV6-2 or TRBV6-3 and TRBJ2-6; 7 positions match TRBD1. CDR1 is MNHEY, CDR2 SVGEGT, per germline. The CDR3 length is 15 residues. V dropped 6 bases and J dropped 2; count of bases not matched to a gene: 4. This CDR3 is CASSLTGTGANVLTF. In DNA, the CDR3 is TGTGCCAGCAGCTTGACAGGGACTGGGGCCAACGTCCTGACTTTC.

V is TRBV9 and J is TRBJ1-1; perhaps TRBD1 as D (6 bases). The CDR3 loop spans 13 amino acids. Germline loops: CDR1 SGDLS, CDR2 YYNGEE. With 0 bases removed from V and 3 bases from J, the gap between germline ends came to 6 bases. Here the CDR3 DNA reads TGTGCCAGCAGCGTAGGGGGGCACACTGAAGCTTTCTTT. Amino acids: CASSVGGHTEAFF.

In its sample, this clonotype is medium-sized (0.01 to 0.1%). The rearrangement joins TRBV7-2 to TRBJ1-5; 7 bases agree with TRBD1. Germline values: CDR1 SGHTA, CDR2 FQGNSA. The CDR3 runs 15 residues. V shed 7 bases, J shed 3 bases, and the junction held 9 bases outside the gene matches. CDR3 region: CASTDREDINQPQHF. In DNA form, the CDR3 reads TGTGCCAGCACCGACAGGGAGGACATCAATCAGCCCCAGCATTTT.

To note about this clonotype: A clone one base away is much larger, so this may be a read error. V is TRBV18 and J is TRBJ1-5; the D gene is possibly TRBD1 (5 bases). Germline CDR1 reads KGHSH; CDR2 reads LQKENI. The CDR3 loop spans 13 amino acids. Trimming took off 8 bases at V and 5 bases at J, with 13 bases between the two ends. CDR3 DNA sequence: TGTGCCAGCCGGGGCAGCAGGGATCAGCCCCAGCATTTT. It yields the protein CASRGSRDQPQHF.

This clonotype was counted between two and nine times. V usage is TRBV20-1 and J usage is TRBJ1-1, with unresolved D. Trimming removed 0 bases at V and 5 bases at J, with 13 bases between. In germline, CDR1 is DFQATT, CDR2 SNEGSKA (reference sequence). CDR3 length: 14 residues. CDR3: CSARDDSSGTEAFF. Here the CDR3 DNA reads TGCAGTGCTAGAGATGACTCCTCGGGGACTGAAGCTTTCTTT.

This chain uses TRBV7-2 with TRBJ1-2; D gene ambiguous. The CDR3 spans 15 residues. Trimming cost V 3 bases and J 1 base, with 12 bases left between them. Germline V CDR1 and CDR2: SGHTA, FQGNSA. The CDR3 region is CASSLAANFNYGYTF. The DNA of the CDR3 is TGTGCCAGCAGCTTGGCAGCTAACTTTAACTATGGCTACACCTTC. Full variable domain (missing parts from reference TRBV7-2 and TRBJ1-2): GAGVSQSPSNKVTEKGKDVELRCDPISGHTALYWYRQSLGQGLEFLIYFQGNSAPDKSGLPSDRFSAERTGGSVSTLTIQRTQQEDSAVYLCASSLAANFNYGYTFGSGTRLTVV.

This clonotype showed up many times. The chain employs TRBV7-2 and TRBJ2-7; 7 bases match TRBD1. This CDR3 spans 15 amino acids. Germline V gene data show CDR1 as SGHTA and CDR2 as FQGNSA. V was pared by 5 bases and J by 0 bases, with 7 bases of the junction left unmatched. CDR3 sequence (DNA): TGTGCCAGCAGCAGAACCGGGACAGTCTCCTACGAGCAGTACTTC. It is translated as CASSRTGTVSYEQYF.

In its sample, this clonotype was seen many times. V usage is TRBV11-2 and J usage is TRBJ2-1; D is undetermined. The germline gives CDR1 SGHAT, CDR2 FQNNGV. The CDR3 runs 17 residues. Trimming pared 1 base from V and 7 bases from J, leaving 20 bases between. CDR3 bases: TGTGCCAGCAGCTTAGGGACGGTGGGCCATCTAGGAAATGAGCAGTTCTTC. Translation: CASSLGTVGHLGNEQFF.

Remarks on this clonotype: A single base separates this from a much larger clone, so it may be a read error. This sequence joins TRBV10-3 and TRBJ2-7, with 9 bases identical to TRBD1. The ends lost 1 base at V and 5 bases at J; junction bases unmatched: 6. The germline V gene has CDR1 ENHRY and CDR2 SYGVKD. The CDR3 has 15 amino acids. The CDR3 DNA sequence: TGTGCCATCAGTGAGTATCAGGACAGGGGCCACGAGCAGTACTTC. This translates into CAISEYQDRGHEQYF.

CDR3 in amino acids: CASSFRGPSDQPQHF. CDR3 nucleotides: TGTGCCAGCAGTTTTAGGGGTCCCAGCGATCAGCCCCAGCATTTT. This sequence joins TRBV12-3 or TRBV12-4 and TRBJ1-5, with a possible D match to TRBD1 (5 bases). The CDR3 extends over 15 amino acids. V was cut by 3 bases and J by 5 bases, with 14 bases left in between.

This clonotype has ten or more counts. The V call is TRBV20-1, the J call TRBJ2-3, with D perhaps matching TRBD2 (7 bases). The CDR3 totals 12 residues. Germline CDR1 and CDR2: DFQATT and SNEGSKA (reference sequence). The V and J ends lost 6 bases and 1 base respectively, with 8 bases between them. CDR3: CSAGGRTDTQYF. Written as DNA, the CDR3 is TGCAGTGCCGGGGGGCGCACAGATACGCAGTATTTT.

This chain joins TRBV29-1 and TRBJ2-7; D may match TRBD1 or TRBD2 (5 bases each). Trimming shortened V by 8 bases and J by 5 bases, and 13 bases separated the two germline ends. CDR3 length: 11 residues. Germline values: CDR1 SQVTM, CDR2 ANQGSEA. Written as DNA, the CDR3 is TGCAGCTCGGACGGGGCCGACGAGCAGTACTTC. Encoded protein: CSSDGADEQYF.

This clonotype was seen at least ten times. The genes are TRBV29-1 and TRBJ1-2, with a possible D match to TRBD1 (5 bases). The germline V and J ends were trimmed by 6 bases and 3 bases, with 14 bases remaining between them. Germline V gene sequence: CDR1 SQVTM, CDR2 ANQGSEA. The CDR3 has 13 amino acids. CDR3 nucleotide sequence: TGCAGCGTCTTGCTGCAGGGCCACTATGGCTACACCTTC. Translation: CSVLLQGHYGYTF.